These 18 T cell receptor beta chains were sequenced from one sample in a study of patients and donors after allogeneic stem cell transplantation. TCRdb re-called the RT-PCR reads with MiXCR, one entry per CDR3 protein. The profile shows 65,000 to 80,000 distinct CDR3 sequences, more than 25% of them singletons. The sequenced sample consisted of blood, either unsorted or a sorted T cell fraction (not recorded which). These receptors all stem from a human donor who was either an allogeneic HSCT recipient or a stem cell or donor lymphocyte infusion donor (not recorded which). It is not recorded whose cells these are; they may come from a transplant donor.

The chain links TRBV12-3 or TRBV12-4 to TRBJ1-2; D call uncertain. The CDR3 extends over 11 amino acids. V was pared by 6 bases and J by 9 bases, with 11 bases between. Here the CDR3 reads CASSLDRSYTF. The CDR3 nucleotides read TGTGCCAGCAGCTTGGATCGTAGCTACACCTTC.

The count of this clonotype is one. V usage is TRBV5-6 and J usage is TRBJ2-7; 7 bases align to TRBD1. In germline, CDR1 is SGHDT, CDR2 YYEEEE. V trimming: 2 bases; J trimming: 6 bases; junction bases outside the gene matches: 2. The CDR3 runs to 12 residues. CDR3 residues: CASSFTGAEQYF. The DNA for the CDR3 is TGTGCCAGCAGCTTTACAGGGGCCGAGCAGTACTTC.

This rearrangement joins TRBV6-2 or TRBV6-3 to TRBJ2-7; D possibly corresponds to TRBD1 (7 bases). The V end lost 5 bases, the J end lost 3 bases, and 11 bases lay between the germline ends. Per germline, CDR1 MNHEY and CDR2 SVGEGT. The CDR3 totals 13 residues. CDR3 amino acids: CASSGGDSYEQYF. CDR3 bases: TGTGCCAGCAGTGGAGGGGACAGCTACGAGCAGTACTTC.

The sample holds a few counts of this clonotype. The V call is TRBV5-1, the J call TRBJ2-7, with D possibly TRBD1 on 6 matching bases. This CDR3 contains 14 residues. The V gene lost 3 bases and the J gene lost 2 bases, with 12 bases spanning the gap. From germline, CDR1 is SGHRS and CDR2 YFSETQ. Here the CDR3 DNA reads TGCGCCAGCAGCTCTCCGACAGGAACCTACGAGCAGTACTTC. Amino acid sequence: CASSSPTGTYEQYF.

This clonotype was observed a few times. The V gene is TRBV20-1, the J gene TRBJ1-2, with D uncertain. Trimming took 3 bases from V and 4 from J, leaving 18 bases between them. This CDR3 region has 15 residues. Germline-derived CDR1 and CDR2 are DFQATT and SNEGSKA (reference sequence). This chain's CDR3 is CSASNDGGLTYGYTF. The CDR3 DNA is TGCAGTGCTAGCAACGACGGTGGGCTGACCTATGGCTACACCTTC.

This chain connects TRBV24-1 to TRBJ2-7, with D hard to call. Trimming stripped 2 bases from V and 3 bases from J, with 4 bases between. The CDR3 extends over 12 amino acids. Germline-derived CDR1 and CDR2 are KGHDR and SFDVKD. The CDR3 protein is CATSDWGYEQYF. The CDR3 DNA is TGTGCCACCAGTGATTGGGGCTACGAGCAGTACTTC.

This clonotype showed up just a few times. J is TRBJ2-7 and V is TRBV7-9, with D perhaps TRBD1 (6 bases). CDR1 SEHNR and CDR2 FQNEAQ come from the germline V gene (reference sequence). The V and J ends lost 5 bases and 6 bases respectively, with 11 bases between them. The CDR3 runs to 12 residues. The CDR3 spells CASSPYRAEQYF. CDR3 in DNA: TGTGCCAGCAGCCCCTACAGGGCCGAGCAGTACTTC.

The rearrangement uses TRBV5-1 and TRBJ2-5; possible D gene TRBD1, 6 bases. CDR3 length equals 20 residues. Germline V gives CDR1 SGHRS, CDR2 YFSETQ. Trimming removed 4 bases at V and 1 base at J, with 29 bases between. CDR3 protein: CASSHRSYGTLKVRQETQYF. CDR3 in DNA: TGCGCCAGCAGCCACCGGTCTTATGGGACATTAAAGGTCCGCCAAGAGACCCAGTACTTC.

In its sample, this clonotype was seen many times. V gene TRBV21-1 combines with J gene TRBJ2-7; TRBD1 was called by the table and not checked on the DNA. TRBV21-1 is a pseudogene segment. The CDR3 is made up of 11 amino acids. The CDR3: CASSRDYEQYF. CDR3 nucleotides: TGTGCCAGCAGCAGAGACTACGAGCAGTACTTC.

This clonotype was counted a few times. The chain links TRBV29-1 to TRBJ2-1; 7 bases match TRBD1. The CDR3 extends over 12 amino acids. V trimming: 1 base; J trimming: 9 bases; junction bases outside the gene matches: 3. CDR1 and CDR2 (germline): SQVTM, ANQGSEA. The CDR3 spells CSVEGGGGEQFF. The DNA for the CDR3 is TGCAGCGTTGAAGGAGGGGGCGGTGAGCAGTTCTTC.

The rearrangement uses TRBV20-1 and TRBJ1-1, with D possibly matching TRBD1 (6 bases). Germline V gene lookup returns CDR1 DFQATT and CDR2 SNEGSKA (reference sequence). The V end was cut by 0 bases, the J end by 4 bases, with 9 bases between. This CDR3 comprises 13 residues. In nucleotides, the CDR3 is TGCAGTGCTAGAGACAGGGGACGCACTGAAGCTTTCTTT. Amino acid sequence: CSARDRGRTEAFF.

Remarks on this clonotype: Mismatch with germline at one junction end may stem from a read error. V gene TRBV28 combines with J gene TRBJ2-1; 8 bases map to TRBD2. The CDR3 is 14 amino acids. Germline-derived CDR1 and CDR2 are MDHEN and SYDVKM. CDR3 nucleotide sequence: TGTGCCAGCAGTTTTCTAGCGGGCTACGATGAGCAGTTCTTC. It is translated as CASSFLAGYDEQFF.

This clonotype came up a few times. The rearrangement uses TRBV9 and TRBJ2-2; D possibly uses TRBD1 or TRBD2 (6 bases each). CDR3 size: 16 residues. Germline V gene lookup returns CDR1 SGDLS and CDR2 YYNGEE. V lost 0 bases to trimming and J lost 1 base, with 10 bases between them. The CDR3 sequence is CASSVGGGGNTGELFF. CDR3 nucleotides: TGTGCCAGCAGCGTAGGCGGAGGGGGGAACACCGGGGAGCTGTTTTTT. The full variable domain, rest sourced from reference TRBV9 and TRBJ2-2, is DSGVTQTPKHLITATGQRVTLRCSPRSGDLSVYWYQQSLDQGLQFLIQYYNGEERAKGNILERFSAQQFPDLHSELNLSSLELGDSALYFCASSVGGGGNTGELFFGEGSRLTVL.

The CDR3 here is CASSELGGTANEQFF. The CDR3, as DNA: TGTGCCAGCAGTGAATTGGGCGGGACGGCCAATGAGCAGTTCTTC. The gene calls are TRBV25-1 and TRBJ2-1, with a tentative D call TRBD2 (6 bases). The CDR3 sequence is 15 residues long. Germline CDR1 and CDR2: MGHDK and SYGVNS. The V gene lost 1 base and the J gene lost 6 bases, with 13 bases spanning the gap.

This clonotype appeared a few times. The CDR3 loop reads CSAHSSYEQYF. The CDR3 DNA sequence: TGCAGCGCCCATTCTTCCTACGAGCAGTACTTC. J is TRBJ2-7 and V is TRBV29-1; D gene uncertain. This CDR3 region has 11 residues. CDR1 SQVTM and CDR2 ANQGSEA come from the germline V gene. V lost 7 bases and J 1 base, leaving 8 bases between the germline ends.

The genes are TRBV15 and TRBJ2-3; D unresolved. Germline V lookup: CDR1 LNHNV, CDR2 YYDKDF (reference sequence). V lost 1 base and J 2 bases, leaving 4 bases between the germline ends. The CDR3 is 13 residues long. CDR3 region: CATSRVNTDTQYF. The DNA for the CDR3 is TGTGCCACCAGCAGAGTGAACACAGATACGCAGTATTTT.

The chain has TRBV7-9 and TRBJ1-1; no clear D gene. The CDR3 extends over 14 amino acids. V lost 2 bases and J 3 bases, leaving 10 bases between the germline ends. Germline CDR1 reads SEHNR; CDR2 reads FQNEAQ (reference sequence). The CDR3 region has the DNA TGTGCCAGCAGCTTATCCCAGTCGGACACTGAAGCTTTCTTT. Translated: CASSLSQSDTEAFF.

The chain recombines TRBV20-1 with TRBJ1-5; D unclear. V was shortened by 2 bases and J by 3 bases, with 5 bases between the two germline ends. The CDR3 covers 12 residues. Germline loops: CDR1 DFQATT, CDR2 SNEGSKA (reference sequence). Here the CDR3 reads CSARPVNQPQHF. CDR3 DNA: TGCAGTGCTAGACCAGTCAATCAGCCCCAGCATTTT.